The entry below describes one T cell receptor beta chain. The antigen is not known. This sample is drawn from a study of graft-versus-host responses after intestinal transplantation. Study as a whole: Those transplanted obtained multivisceral, liver-intestinal, or isolated intestinal grafts. Study-level points and caveats: Graft-versus-host to host-versus-graft clonal ratios in allografts were high in patients with graft-donor T cell macrochimerism.

This table comes from immunoSEQ multiplex PCR, and its TCRdb copy is limited to in-frame clones, with some not included. Of just over 20,000 clones listed, roughly 89% are singletons. The J segment lost 2 bases and the V segment lost 5 bases, leaving 7 bases of the junction unmatched. Germline CDR1 SGHAT, CDR2 FQNNGV. CDR3 size: 15 residues. The chain has TRBV11-2 and TRBJ2-3; 7 nucleotides line up with TRBD2. Sequenced material: PBMCs, taken roughly 64 days after intestinal transplantation. This receptor was obtained from a human patient who received an intestinal transplant, so some T cells may come from the graft donor. CDR3 nucleotide sequence: TGTGCCAGCAGCCCTGGGGGGACTAACACAGATACGCAGTATTTT. It translates to CASSPGGTNTDTQYF.